This is a list of T cell receptor beta chains from one sample in a study of blood T cell repertoires in COVID-19. Profiled with immunoSEQ multiplex PCR; TCRdb holds only in-frame clones, not every one. The profile shows some 180,000 clones, 65% to 85% of them singletons. Sequenced sample: peripheral blood. These receptors originate from a woman aged 40-49 years with COVID-19, enrolled during active disease. Both conserved end residues are trimmed from each CDR3.

len	v_gene	j_gene	CDR3aa
9	TRBV11-3	TRBJ1-1	ASPRVREAF
11	TRBV21-1	TRBJ1-6	ASTRLLNSPLH
11	TRBV13	TRBJ2-5	ASSSGGWQTQY
13	TRBV7-2	TRBJ2-3	ASSLGDTRTDTQY
14	TRBV18	TRBJ1-6	ASSPRNRDRNSPLH
14	TRBV10-2	TRBJ2-2	ASSDMVGGPTGELF
10	TRBV18	TRBJ1-5	ASSPRGQPQH
12	TRBV28	TRBJ2-7	ASSSRQAPYEQY
13	TRBV28	TRBJ1-3	ASSLLQGFGDTIY
17	TRBV5-4	TRBJ2-4	ASSLGSGGHSLAKNIQY
12	TRBV15	TRBJ1-5	ATSREGWDQPQH
11	TRBV5-4	TRBJ1-2	ASSPQGTAGYT
13	TRBV7-6	TRBJ2-3	ASSLVASGTDTQY
12	TRBV14	TRBJ1-5	ASSQDSENQPQH
13	TRBV15	TRBJ1-5	ATSRDLGAKQPQH
14	TRBV2	TRBJ1-3	AIFTKENGSGNTIY
14	TRBV19	TRBJ2-5	ASRMTGTANQETQY
14	TRBV4-1	TRBJ2-3	ASTPLGGASTDTQY
12	TRBV19	TRBJ1-1	ASSIDLGETEAF
12	TRBV7-3	TRBJ1-6	ASITQGVVSPLH
12	TRBV7-2	TRBJ1-1	ASSSQLRLTEAF
13	TRBV27	TRBJ2-2	ASSFGGIDTGELF
12	TRBV5-1	TRBJ2-2	ASSLRPGSGELF
18	TRBV7-3	TRBJ2-1	ASSPRGRGDSSGKYNEQF
13	TRBV6-1	TRBJ2-7	ASSEARDRKYEQY
13	TRBV7-8	TRBJ1-4	ASSASTGGGEKLF
13	TRBV4-1	TRBJ2-7	ASRRLRVLKDEQY
13	TRBV7-3	TRBJ2-5	ASSPRGGGEETQY
14	TRBV10-3	TRBJ2-5	AISGSRGSGKETQY
14	TRBV15	TRBJ1-4	ATSRAGTVVNEKLF
11	TRBV11-3	TRBJ2-5	ASSELAGETQY
11	TRBV5-5	TRBJ1-1	ASKRGTVPEAF
14	TRBV28	TRBJ2-7	ASSLSAGGRTYEQY
13	TRBV6-5	TRBJ1-1	ATKIYRDTNTEAF
11	TRBV2	TRBJ2-7	ASSPRSSYEQY
15	TRBV13	TRBJ1-2	ASSINRGQGDPYGYT
12	TRBV15	TRBJ2-3	ATSSGSGQDTQY